Presented here are 15 T cell receptor beta chains from one specimen sequenced in a study of T-cell memory formation after mild COVID-19. One entry per CDR3 protein, called by TCRdb with MiXCR from the 5' RACE reads. Among approximately 500,000 distinct CDR3 sequences listed, roughly 23% were seen once. Material: PBMCs or a T cell subset sorted from them (not recorded which). These receptors originate from an adult woman who had mild COVID-19 (a few samples of this study predate the infection). Cell type and time point are not known.

This clonotype has just a few counts. The rearrangement uses TRBV7-2 and TRBJ2-3; D unresolved. The ends were cut back, 5 bases at V and 0 bases at J, with 9 bases in the middle. Germline CDR1 is SGHTA and CDR2 is FQGNSA. CDR3 length: 14 amino acids. The CDR3 DNA sequence: TGTGCCAGCAGCCCCCTGGGGAGCACAGATACGCAGTATTTT. This gives the protein CASSPLGSTDTQYF.

The V and J genes are TRBV12-3 or TRBV12-4 and TRBJ2-7, with D perhaps matching TRBD1 (6 bases). There are 15 residues in the CDR3. The V end lost 5 bases, the J end lost 0 bases, and 14 bases lay between the germline ends. The CDR3 nucleotides read TGTGCCAGCAGTCCCAGGGGCTCGTCCTCCTACGAGCAGTACTTC. It encodes CASSPRGSSSYEQYF.

This clonotype was seen repeatedly, ten times or more. The chain carries TRBV6-1 and TRBJ2-3; possible D gene TRBD2, 5 bases. Germline loops: CDR1 MNHNS, CDR2 SASEGT. This CDR3 is 14 amino acids long. Trimming removed 2 bases from V and 1 base from J, with 7 bases in between. The CDR3 loop reads CASSESAGTDTQYF. For the CDR3, the DNA is TGTGCCAGCAGTGAATCAGCGGGCACAGATACGCAGTATTTT.

This clonotype was picked up a small number of times. The V gene is TRBV29-1, the J gene TRBJ1-4; 7 positions match TRBD1. Per the germline V gene, CDR1 is SQVTM and CDR2 is ANQGSEA. The V gene end was trimmed by 7 bases and the J gene end by 6 bases; junction bases not matched to a gene: 8. The CDR3 sequence is 13 residues long. The CDR3 is CSAEEGADEKLFF. CDR3 sequence (DNA): TGCAGCGCCGAAGAGGGGGCGGATGAAAAACTGTTTTTT.

This clonotype has ten or more counts. The chain recombines TRBV14 with TRBJ1-1; D gene ambiguous. CDR1 is SGHDN and CDR2 is FVKESK in the germline V gene. CDR3 size: 12 residues. Deletions cut 2 bases from V and 9 bases from J, with 10 bases between. The CDR3 reads CASSQLGRKAFF. CDR3 nucleotide sequence: TGTGCCAGCAGCCAATTAGGTCGTAAAGCTTTCTTT.

This chain joins TRBV20-1 and TRBJ2-7, with TRBD2 matching over 8 bases. The CDR3 contains 13 residues. Trimming cost V 2 bases and J 4 bases; bases outside gene matches: 4. Germline assignment: CDR1 DFQATT and CDR2 SNEGSKA (reference sequence). The CDR3 sequence: CSARTSGGYEQYF. The CDR3 nucleotides read TGCAGTGCTAGAACTAGCGGAGGGTACGAGCAGTACTTC.

The V gene is TRBV27, the J gene TRBJ1-2; possible D gene TRBD1, 5 bases. CDR1 is MNHEY, CDR2 SMNVEV, per germline (reference sequence). The CDR3 is 14 amino acids. V gave up 6 bases and J gave up 0 bases, with 11 bases separating them. CDR3 amino acids: CASSHDSANYGYTF. CDR3 sequence (DNA): TGTGCCAGCAGCCACGACAGTGCTAACTATGGCTACACCTTC.

This clonotype was counted a single time. This chain uses TRBV4-1 with TRBJ1-1, with D maybe TRBD1 (5 bases). V was pared by 4 bases and J by 2 bases, with 17 bases between. This CDR3 spans 16 amino acids. Germline V gene lookup returns CDR1 MGHRA and CDR2 YSYEKL. Here the CDR3 reads CASSRGLGAGNTEAFF. The CDR3, as DNA: TGCGCCAGCAGCCGGGGCCTAGGGGCGGGAAACACTGAAGCTTTCTTT.

This clonotype occurred a few times. This chain connects TRBV19 to TRBJ2-2, with 8 positions matching TRBD2. J gave up 5 bases and V 6 bases, and 8 bases lay outside the gene matches. The CDR3 totals 15 residues. Germline V gene sequence: CDR1 LNHDA, CDR2 SQIVND (reference sequence). CDR3 DNA: TGTGCCAGTAGCCCTCCGGGACTAGAAACCGGGGAGCTGTTTTTT. It specifies CASSPPGLETGELFF.

The chain recombines TRBV5-5 with TRBJ1-1; D ambiguous. This CDR3 contains 14 residues. Between the trimmed V and J ends, which lost 0 bases and 0 bases, there was a span of 6 bases. CDR1 and CDR2 (germline): SGHKS, YYEKEE (reference sequence). The CDR3 spells CASSLGRVNTEAFF. As DNA, the CDR3 is TGTGCCAGCAGCTTGGGCAGAGTGAACACTGAAGCTTTCTTT.

The chain uses TRBV19 and TRBJ2-7, with a tentative D call TRBD2 (7 bases). In germline, CDR1 is LNHDA, CDR2 SQIVND (reference sequence). V was clipped by 3 bases and J by 2 bases, with 11 bases between them. The CDR3 loop spans 14 amino acids. CDR3 coding DNA: TGTGCCAGTAGTATGGCGGGGGCCACCTACGAGCAGTACTTC. Protein: CASSMAGATYEQYF.

Only a few counts were recorded for this clonotype. This chain connects TRBV5-5 to TRBJ2-7; no clear D. Germline loops: CDR1 SGHKS, CDR2 YYEKEE (reference sequence). V shed 7 bases and J shed 2 bases, with 13 bases lying between them. CDR3 size: 13 residues. This chain's CDR3 is CASGLDNAYEQYF. As DNA, the CDR3 is TGTGCCAGCGGGCTAGACAACGCCTACGAGCAGTACTTC. Variable domain in full (rest from reference TRBV5-5 and TRBJ2-7): DAGVTQSPTHLIKTRGQQVTLRCSPISGHKSVSWYQQVLGQGPQFIFQYYEKEERGRGNFPDRFSARQFPNYSSELNVNALLLGDSALYLCASGLDNAYEQYFGPGTRLTVT.

This rearrangement joins TRBV7-3 to TRBJ2-5, with 8 nucleotides matching TRBD2. CDR1 and CDR2 (germline): SGHTA, FQGTGA. The CDR3 is 13 residues long. With V trimmed by 5 bases and J by 5 bases, 4 bases remained unmatched. CDR3 in amino acids: CASSVAGWETQYF. CDR3 nucleotide sequence: TGTGCCAGCAGCGTAGCGGGGTGGGAGACCCAGTACTTC. The full variable domain, in which reference TRBV7-3 and TRBJ2-5 provide the parts outside the CDR3, is GAGVSQTPSNKVTEKGKYVELRCDPISGHTALYWYRQSLGQGPEFLIYFQGTGAADDSGLPNDRFFAVRPEGSVSTLKIQRTERGDSAVYLCASSVAGWETQYFGPGTRLLVL.

This chain uses TRBV5-1 with TRBJ1-2; D possibly corresponds to TRBD1 (6 bases). V lost 0 bases to trimming and J lost 2 bases, with 11 bases between them. CDR3 length equals 15 residues. Germline loops: CDR1 SGHRS, CDR2 YFSETQ. For the CDR3, the DNA is TGCGCCAGCAGCTTGGAAGCAGGGGCCAACTATGGCTACACCTTC. The encoded protein is CASSLEAGANYGYTF.

The chain has TRBV7-8 and TRBJ1-5; the match to TRBD1 covers 9 bases. V trimming: 1 base; J trimming: 5 bases; junction bases outside the gene matches: 12. Germline V gene sequence: CDR1 SGHVS, CDR2 FQNEAQ. The CDR3 is 18 residues long. CDR3 in amino acids: CASSLVAGGTGKHQPQHF. CDR3 in DNA: TGTGCCAGCAGCTTAGTAGCTGGTGGGACAGGGAAGCATCAGCCCCAGCATTTT. Full variable domain (missing parts from reference TRBV7-8 and TRBJ1-5): GAGVSQSPRYKVAKRGQDVALRCDPISGHVSLFWYQQALGQGPEFLTYFQNEAQLDKSGLPSDRFFAERPEGSVSTLKIQRTQQEDSAVYLCASSLVAGGTGKHQPQHFGDGTRLSIL.